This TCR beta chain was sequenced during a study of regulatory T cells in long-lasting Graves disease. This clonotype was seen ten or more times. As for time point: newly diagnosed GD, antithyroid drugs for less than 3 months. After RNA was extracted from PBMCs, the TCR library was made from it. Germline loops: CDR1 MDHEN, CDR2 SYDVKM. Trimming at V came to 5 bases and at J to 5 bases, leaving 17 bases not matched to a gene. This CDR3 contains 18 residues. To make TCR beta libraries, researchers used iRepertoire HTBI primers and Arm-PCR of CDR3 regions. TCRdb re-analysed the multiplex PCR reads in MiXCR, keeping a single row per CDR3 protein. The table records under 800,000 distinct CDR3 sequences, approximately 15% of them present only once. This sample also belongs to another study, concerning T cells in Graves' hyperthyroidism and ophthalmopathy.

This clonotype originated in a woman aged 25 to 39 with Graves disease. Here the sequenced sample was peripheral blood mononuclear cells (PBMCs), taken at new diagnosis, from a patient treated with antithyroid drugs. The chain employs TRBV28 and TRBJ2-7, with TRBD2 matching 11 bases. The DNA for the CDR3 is TGTGCCAGCAGTCTCTCTTTTTTGGCTAGCGGGAGGATGGACGAGCAGTACTTC. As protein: CASSLSFLASGRMDEQYF.